This T cell receptor (beta chain) came from a study of blood T cell dynamics during melanoma immunotherapy. Every bulk PBMC sample received the same 350 ng of DNA. Clones were read by immunoSEQ multiplex PCR, and TCRdb kept only the in-frame ones, dropping some. The data show some 16,000 clones, more than 75% seen once. The CDR3 spans 14 residues. CDR1 is SGHAT and CDR2 is FQDESV in the germline V gene (reference sequence). The V gene lost 2 bases and the J gene lost 5 bases, with 11 bases spanning the gap. Time point: pre-treatment baseline. The source material was blood, sampled from a patient treated with checkpoint blockade. This sequence was found in a human donor with melanoma. V gene TRBV11-1 combines with J gene TRBJ2-3, with D tentatively TRBD2 (6 bases). CDR3 DNA: TGTGCCAGCAGCTTAAAGTTGGGAGGAGATACGCAGTATTTT. Translated: CASSLKLGGDTQYF. Full variable domain (missing parts from reference TRBV11-1 and TRBJ2-3): EAEVAQSPRYKITEKSQAVAFWCDPISGHATLYWYRQILGQGPELLVQFQDESVVDDSQLPKDRFSAERLKGVDSTLKIQPAELGDSAMYLCASSLKLGGDTQYFGPGTRLTVL.